Detailed here is one T cell receptor beta chain. Its antigen remains unidentified. The sample originates from a study of cytomegalovirus exposure and HLA in healthy donors. The study ran its PCR with 60 Vbeta and 13 Jbeta primers. Profiling relied on immunoSEQ multiplex PCR, and the TCRdb table lists in-frame clones only, not all of them. The data show 110,000 or so clones, about 80% seen once. Study results and limitations: It is likely that the observed cluster of highly shared sequence variants was a sequencing artifact. Most TCR sequences showed up rarely, but some public TCRs showed up in many donors.

The receptor was isolated from a man aged 30 to 45 in good health and CMV-seronegative. Input material: PBMCs.

This CDR3 reads CASSPQGALTGELFF. The CDR3 DNA reads as TGTGCCAGCAGTCCTCAGGGGGCTTTAACCGGGGAGCTGTTTTTT. This chain connects TRBV27 to TRBJ2-2; TRBD1 matches at 8 bases. CDR1 MNHEY and CDR2 SMNVEV come from the germline V gene (reference sequence). CDR3 length equals 15 residues. V lost 5 bases, J lost 5 bases, and 7 bases stayed unmatched.